The clone carrying this T cell receptor (beta chain) was seen a few times. The target antigen is unknown. This CDR3 is 13 amino acids long. Deletions cut 2 bases from V and 3 bases from J, with 8 bases between. Germline assignment: CDR1 SGDLS and CDR2 YYNGEE. The sample is drawn from a study of T cell repertoires in cytomegalovirus infection. Overall study: Epitope selection comprised recently identified HLA-C-restricted CMV epitopes and well-studied HLA-B-restricted CMV epitopes. Public TCR beta signatures marked donors with CMV infection and the matching HLA.

Each CDR3 protein gets one entry after TCRdb re-called the reads with MiXCR. This table holds roughly 280,000 distinct CDR3 sequences, about 20% found once. Whole-study results and caveats: CMV carriers with the relevant HLA were identified by cumulative public TCR beta family frequency. HLA-C-restricted, CMV-specific TCR beta clonotypes were dominant ex vivo.

The clonotype originates from a human donor in good health (CMV status not recorded). Some clones in this sample may be carry-over from other donors' samples. The sequences come from cultured PBMCs, collected from culture after CMV antigen stimulation. This chain uses TRBV9 with TRBJ1-1; tentative D call: TRBD1 (5 bases). The CDR3 DNA sequence: TGTGCCAGCAGCGTTGGGGGGGACACTGAAGCTTTCTTT. Its translation: CASSVGGDTEAFF.